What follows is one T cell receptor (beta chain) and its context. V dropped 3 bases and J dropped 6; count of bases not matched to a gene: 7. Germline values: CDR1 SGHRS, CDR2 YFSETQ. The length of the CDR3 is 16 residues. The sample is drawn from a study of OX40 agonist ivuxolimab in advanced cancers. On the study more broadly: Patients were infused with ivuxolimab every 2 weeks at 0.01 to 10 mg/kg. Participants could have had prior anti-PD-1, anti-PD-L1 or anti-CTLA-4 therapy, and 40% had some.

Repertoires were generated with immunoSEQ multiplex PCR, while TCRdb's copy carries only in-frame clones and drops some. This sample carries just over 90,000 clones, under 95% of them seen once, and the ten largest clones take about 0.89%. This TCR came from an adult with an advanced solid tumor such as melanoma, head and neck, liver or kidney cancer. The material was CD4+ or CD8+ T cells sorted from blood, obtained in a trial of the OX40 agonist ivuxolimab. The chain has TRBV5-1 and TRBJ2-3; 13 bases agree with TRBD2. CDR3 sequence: CASSSRTSGSWDTQYF. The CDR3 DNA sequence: TGCGCCAGCAGCTCCCGGACTAGCGGGAGTTGGGATACGCAGTATTTT.